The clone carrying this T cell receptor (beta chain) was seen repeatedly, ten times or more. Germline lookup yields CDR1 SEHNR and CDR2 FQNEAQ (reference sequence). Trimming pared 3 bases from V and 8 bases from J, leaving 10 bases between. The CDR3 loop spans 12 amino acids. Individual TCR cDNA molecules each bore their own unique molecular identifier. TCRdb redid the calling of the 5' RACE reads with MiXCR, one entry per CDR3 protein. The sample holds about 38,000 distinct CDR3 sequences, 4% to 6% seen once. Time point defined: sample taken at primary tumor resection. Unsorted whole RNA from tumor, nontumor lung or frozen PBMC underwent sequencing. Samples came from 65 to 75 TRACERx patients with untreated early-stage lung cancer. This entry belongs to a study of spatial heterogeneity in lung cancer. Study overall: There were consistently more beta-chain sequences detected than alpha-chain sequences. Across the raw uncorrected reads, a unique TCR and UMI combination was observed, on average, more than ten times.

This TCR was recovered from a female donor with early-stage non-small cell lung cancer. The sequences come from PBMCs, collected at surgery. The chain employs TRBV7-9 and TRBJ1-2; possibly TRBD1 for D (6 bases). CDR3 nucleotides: TGTGCCAGCAGCTTCGAGGGGGGCGGCTACACCTTC. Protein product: CASSFEGGGYTF.